Listed here are 30 T cell receptor beta chains from one sample, sequenced in a study of T-cell reconstitution after alpha-beta-depleted transplantation in children listed by TCRdb under 2016. The sample's treatment or condition, from its label and the paper: allogeneic hematopoietic cell transplantation with graft depleted of TCRalphabeta T cells and CD19 B cells. Library generation was performed with PCR. The instrument given in TCRdb is Illumina HiSeq 2500. Molecular barcoding was employed in the preparation of TCR libraries, with unique molecular identifiers being used to normalize TCRbeta repertoire quantification. TCRdb reran the public reads through fastp at Q25 and MiXCR, keeping productive beta chains. All rows with the same CDR3 protein become a single entry with the most common DNA and genes. The sample table shows hundreds of thousands of distinct CDR3 sequences, and around 14% are seen once. The ten largest clones add up to 0.65% to 0.9% of the sample.

The specimen was PBMCs, collected before TCRalphabeta/CD19-depleted stem cell transplant. The origin of the receptors is a girl between 2 and 10 years old with congenital amegakaryocytic thrombocytopenia, due to receive a stem cell transplant.

This chain links TRBV14 with TRBJ2-2; TRBD1 agrees at 9 bases. CDR1 and CDR2 (germline): SGHDN, FVKESK. The CDR3 runs to 16 residues. J lost 0 bases, V lost 6 bases, and 5 bases had no gene match. CDR3 amino acids: CASREWDRANTGELFF. The CDR3 nucleotides are TGTGCCAGCAGAGAGTGGGACAGGGCGAACACCGGGGAGCTGTTTTTT. The full variable domain, rest sourced from reference TRBV14 and TRBJ2-2, is EAGVTQFPSHSVIEKGQTVTLRCDPISGHDNLYWYRRVMGKEIKFLLHFVKESKQDESGMPNNRFLAERTGGTYSTLKVQPAELEDSGVYFCASREWDRANTGELFFGEGSRLTVL.

The chain has TRBV5-1 and TRBJ2-1, with TRBD2 matching over 10 bases. The CDR3 length is 15 residues. V trimming: 1 base; J trimming: 9 bases; junction bases outside the gene matches: 7. Germline CDR1 reads SGHRS; CDR2 reads YFSETQ. The CDR3 DNA is TGCGCCAGCAGCTTGAAACTAGCGGGGAGCGGTGAGCAGTTCTTC. It translates to CASSLKLAGSGEQFF.

This clonotype was recorded at least ten times. This chain uses TRBV12-3 or TRBV12-4 with TRBJ1-2; D possibly corresponds to TRBD1 (5 bases). This CDR3 spans 13 amino acids. Trimming left V 3 bases short and J 4 bases short, with 9 bases between. The CDR3 sequence: CASSFFDSYGYTF. The CDR3, as DNA: TGTGCCAGCAGTTTTTTCGACAGCTATGGCTACACCTTC.

This clonotype was detected a few times. The chain employs TRBV20-1 and TRBJ2-7, with 8 bases that match TRBD1. The germline V gene has CDR1 DFQATT and CDR2 SNEGSKA (reference sequence). The CDR3 contains 17 residues. Unmatched junction bases numbered 15, after V lost 1 base and J lost 4 bases. The CDR3 sequence is CSARVDREHHRPYEQYF. CDR3 sequence (DNA): TGCAGTGCTAGAGTGGACAGGGAGCACCACAGGCCTTACGAGCAGTACTTC.

This clonotype was observed a handful of times. This chain links TRBV27 with TRBJ2-3; 11 positions match TRBD2. V shed 7 bases, J shed 3 bases, and the junction held 12 bases outside the gene matches. Germline values: CDR1 MNHEY, CDR2 SMNVEV (reference sequence). This CDR3 spans 17 amino acids. In DNA form, the CDR3 reads TGTGCCAGCACAAGGGGCCGGACTAGCGGGTTGACAGATACGCAGTATTTT. This gives the protein CASTRGRTSGLTDTQYF.

At least ten counts were recorded for this clonotype. The rearrangement uses TRBV20-1 and TRBJ1-2; tentative D call: TRBD1 (6 bases). From germline, CDR1 is DFQATT and CDR2 SNEGSKA (reference sequence). The CDR3 loop spans 13 amino acids. The V end lost 5 bases, the J end lost 3 bases, and 13 bases lay between the germline ends. The CDR3 DNA follows: TGCAGTGCTTACAGGGTTGGGGACTATGGCTACACCTTC. Amino acids: CSAYRVGDYGYTF.

This clonotype was seen repeatedly, ten times or more. The V call is TRBV29-1, the J call TRBJ2-7; the D gene could be TRBD1 or TRBD2 (5 bases each). V lost 0 bases to trimming and J lost 3 bases, with 12 bases between them. Germline CDR1 and CDR2: SQVTM and ANQGSEA. The CDR3 length is 14 residues. Here the CDR3 DNA reads TGCAGCGTTGAAGAGGGACCGACCGGCTACGAGCAGTACTTC. Translation gives CSVEEGPTGYEQYF.

This clonotype was detected a few times. The chain joins TRBV7-3 to TRBJ2-3, with TRBD2 as a possible D gene (7 bases). The CDR3 runs 16 residues. Germline CDR1 and CDR2: SGHTA and FQGTGA. Trimming shortened V by 5 bases and J by 4 bases, and 19 bases separated the two germline ends. The CDR3 here is CASSPTLGGAPDTQYF. CDR3 DNA sequence: TGTGCCAGCAGCCCGACTCTGGGGGGGGCCCCAGATACGCAGTATTTT.

This clonotype occurred a few times. Its ends do not fully match the called genes, so a read error is possible. The V call is TRBV7-9, the J call TRBJ2-2; D is possibly TRBD1 or TRBD2 (5 bases each). The V gene's germline CDR1 is SEHNR and CDR2 FQNEAQ (reference sequence). CDR3 length: 12 amino acids. The CDR3 nucleotides are TGCGCTGGGGACGCGAACACCGGGGAGCTGTTTTTT. Its translation is CAGDANTGELFF.

This clonotype occurred many times. This chain joins TRBV12-3 or TRBV12-4 and TRBJ1-1, with D uncertain. The CDR3 contains 13 residues. The V gene lost 4 bases and the J gene lost 3 bases, with 9 bases spanning the gap. The CDR3 DNA follows: TGTGCCAGCAGTTCATCCGAGGACACTGAAGCTTTCTTT. This sequence encodes CASSSSEDTEAFF.

This clonotype has a single count. One base away lies a much larger clone, so this may be a sequencing read error. The chain combines TRBV20-1 with TRBJ2-7; maybe TRBD1 (5 bases). From germline, CDR1 is DFQATT and CDR2 SNEGSKA (reference sequence). The CDR3 is 14 residues long. Trimming removed 1 base at V and 2 bases at J, with 12 bases between. The DNA for the CDR3 is TGCAGTGCTAGAGCTCTAGGGGATACCTACGAGCAGTACTTC. It codes for CSARALGDTYEQYF.

This clonotype has only a few counts. The rearrangement uses TRBV28 and TRBJ2-7; D unresolved. Trimming removed 8 bases at V and 2 bases at J, with 19 bases between. Per germline, CDR1 MDHEN and CDR2 SYDVKM. The CDR3 has 15 amino acids. CDR3 nucleotides: TGTGCCAGCTCGCCTGGCAGGTACCATACCTACGAGCAGTACTTC. Amino acid sequence: CASSPGRYHTYEQYF.

Remarks on this clonotype: A much larger clone lies one base from this, so it may be a read error. This chain connects TRBV15 to TRBJ2-1; TRBD1 might be the D (5 bases). The CDR3 contains 16 residues. Germline CDR1 is LNHNV and CDR2 is YYDKDF (reference sequence). The chain's CDR3 is CATREGVASSYNEQSF. The CDR3 DNA reads as TGTGCCACCAGGGAAGGGGTGGCAAGCTCCTACAATGAGCAGTCCTTC.

The genes are TRBV10-2 and TRBJ2-3; D call uncertain. V shed 7 bases and J shed 3 bases, with 14 bases lying between them. The CDR3 has 14 amino acids. From germline, CDR1 is WSHSY and CDR2 SAAADI. The CDR3 DNA reads as TGCGCCAGCACCGTCTCCAGAACAACAGATACGCAGTATTTT. Protein sequence: CASTVSRTTDTQYF.

This clonotype was picked up one time. One junction end does not reproduce the germline sequence, and a read error may be involved. The rearrangement uses TRBV2 and TRBJ2-5, with 12 nucleotides matching TRBD2. Germline loops: CDR1 SNHLY, CDR2 FYNNEI. The CDR3 is 19 amino acids. Written as DNA, the CDR3 is TGTGCCATCAGTTTGGGAGGACTAGCGGGACGGATAGAGAAAGAGACCCAGTACTTC. Translated: CAISLGGLAGRIEKETQYF.

The table lists this clonotype with a few counts. The V gene is TRBV29-1, the J gene TRBJ2-1; D possibly matches TRBD1 or TRBD2 (5 bases each). The CDR3 consists of 16 residues. Trimming stripped 7 bases from V and 3 bases from J, with 22 bases between. Germline V gene data show CDR1 as SQVTM and CDR2 as ANQGSEA. CDR3 region: CSGRDQKRIFYNEQFF. The DNA for the CDR3 is TGCAGCGGCAGGGACCAAAAACGAATTTTCTACAATGAGCAGTTCTTC.

V is TRBV7-9 and J is TRBJ1-2; 7 bases are shared with TRBD1. The V gene end was trimmed by 5 bases and the J gene end by 8 bases; junction bases not matched to a gene: 11. Looked up from germline, CDR1 is SEHNR and CDR2 is FQNEAQ (reference sequence). The CDR3 loop spans 14 amino acids. The CDR3 DNA is TGTGCCAGCAGCCTCCACTACAGGGGAGAGGGCTACACCTTC. It specifies CASSLHYRGEGYTF.

This clonotype came up many times. The V gene is TRBV7-2, the J gene TRBJ2-3, with 7 bases that match TRBD2. The germline V gene encodes CDR1 SGHTA and CDR2 FQGNSA. The junction had 5 bases not matched to a gene; V was cut back by 1 base and J by 4 bases. CDR3 length: 15 residues. This CDR3 reads CASSLGGGSPDTQYF. CDR3 nucleotides: TGTGCCAGCAGCTTAGGGGGGGGGAGTCCAGATACGCAGTATTTT.

This clonotype occurred many times. The gene calls are TRBV7-2 and TRBJ2-2; TRBD2 matches at 10 bases. Unmatched junction bases numbered 7, after V lost 5 bases and J lost 10 bases. The CDR3 is made up of 14 amino acids. Germline V gene sequence: CDR1 SGHTA, CDR2 FQGNSA. This CDR3 is CASSLLAGTVELFF. As DNA, the CDR3 is TGTGCCAGCAGCCTACTAGCGGGAACAGTGGAGCTGTTTTTT.

About this clonotype itself: Since a much larger clone is just one base distant, this may be a read error. The chain uses TRBV11-1 and TRBJ2-1; a weak D match, TRBD1 (6 bases). The CDR3 totals 18 residues. V was shortened by 3 bases and J by 0 bases, with 18 bases between the two germline ends. Per germline, CDR1 SGHAT and CDR2 FQDESV (reference sequence). The CDR3 reads CASSFRYLTGSSYNEQFF. The CDR3 region has the DNA TGTGCCAGCAGCTTCAGGTACCTTACAGGGTCCTCCTACAATGAGCAGTTCTTC.

This chain joins TRBV7-2 and TRBJ2-1, with D perhaps matching TRBD1 (6 bases). Germline CDR1 reads SGHTA; CDR2 reads FQGNSA. The CDR3 is made up of 13 amino acids. With 6 bases removed from V and 12 bases from J, the gap between germline ends came to 18 bases. The CDR3 DNA reads as TGTGCCAGCAGTCTAGGGCCCCCGGACAGGCAGTTCTTC. This codes for CASSLGPPDRQFF.

This clonotype was picked up many times. CDR3 loop: CSGALEGYYGYTF. CDR3 in DNA: TGCAGTGGAGCACTGGAGGGTTACTATGGCTACACCTTC. The chain links TRBV20-1 to TRBJ1-2; D gene unclear. The V and J ends lost 7 bases and 3 bases respectively, with 15 bases between them. The germline CDR1 and CDR2 sequences are DFQATT and SNEGSKA (reference sequence). The CDR3 has 13 amino acids.

This clonotype was counted many times. The CDR3 region has the DNA TGCAGTGAAGCGGTCCTGAGACAGGAGACCCAGTACTTC. The encoded protein is CSEAVLRQETQYF. The V and J genes are TRBV20-1 and TRBJ2-5; D possibly matches TRBD1 or TRBD2 (5 bases each). V lost 7 bases and J lost 5, with 17 bases in between. The CDR3 has 13 amino acids. The germline V gene has CDR1 DFQATT and CDR2 SNEGSKA (reference sequence).

V usage is TRBV5-1 and J usage is TRBJ2-3, with D perhaps being TRBD1 or TRBD2 (7 bases each). The CDR3 extends over 14 amino acids. Germline V gene sequence: CDR1 SGHRS, CDR2 YFSETQ. The ends were cut back, 7 bases at V and 11 bases at J, with 23 bases in the middle. The CDR3 coding sequence is TGCGCCAGCTCACAGGGGCCAGCGGGAATCGGGCAGTATTTT. Its protein is CASSQGPAGIGQYF.

The CDR3, as DNA: TGCGCCAGCAGCTTGGAGTGGCTCACCGTCTACGAGCAGTACTTC. This translates into CASSLEWLTVYEQYF. This chain links TRBV5-1 with TRBJ2-7; no reliable D call. The CDR3 consists of 15 residues. Germline loops: CDR1 SGHRS, CDR2 YFSETQ. V lost 0 bases and J 3 bases, leaving 13 bases between the germline ends.

The rearrangement joins TRBV12-5 to TRBJ2-7; D is possibly TRBD1 (5 bases). V dropped 4 bases and J dropped 9 bases, with 13 bases sitting between them. The CDR3 totals 12 residues. Per the germline V gene, CDR1 is LGHNT and CDR2 is FRNRAP. CDR3 DNA: TGTGCTAGTGGTTCGCTGCTCCAGGGGCAGTACTTC. It encodes CASGSLLQGQYF.

This clonotype was detected many times. The chain has TRBV2 and TRBJ2-1, with D tentatively TRBD2 (6 bases). The CDR3 spans 14 residues. From germline, CDR1 is SNHLY and CDR2 FYNNEI. The V gene lost 9 bases and the J gene lost 10 bases, with 22 bases spanning the gap. Here the CDR3 DNA reads TGTGCCAGAAAAGGAGGGCTAGGGTACAGAGAGCAGTTCTTC. It is translated as CARKGGLGYREQFF. The entire variable domain, with the rest obtained from reference TRBV2 and TRBJ2-1, is as follows: EPEVTQTPSHQVTQMGQEVILRCVPISNHLYFYWYRQILGQKVEFLVSFYNNEISEKSEIFDDQFSVERPDGSNFTLKIRSTKLEDSAMYFCARKGGLGYREQFFGPGTRLTVL.

Only a few counts were recorded for this clonotype. CDR3 loop: CSARQGLRNEQFF. The CDR3 nucleotides read TGCAGTGCGCGACAGGGGCTGAGGAATGAGCAGTTCTTC. The chain employs TRBV20-1 and TRBJ2-1; 8 bases are shared with TRBD1. The CDR3 extends over 13 amino acids. Germline V lookup: CDR1 DFQATT, CDR2 SNEGSKA (reference sequence). V gave up 6 bases and J gave up 7 bases; unmatched junction bases: 8.

There are many counts of this clonotype. This chain connects TRBV9 to TRBJ2-1, with D unclear. The V gene lost 4 bases and the J gene lost 5 bases, with 10 bases spanning the gap. Germline V lookup: CDR1 SGDLS, CDR2 YYNGEE. The CDR3 has 13 amino acids. The DNA of the CDR3 is TGTGCCAGCAGCCCTACACGCGACAATGAGCAGTTCTTC. Translation gives CASSPTRDNEQFF.

The rearrangement joins TRBV20-1 to TRBJ2-7; D is unclear. Trimming cost V 5 bases and J 2 bases, with 16 bases left between them. There are 14 residues in the CDR3. Germline V gene data show CDR1 as DFQATT and CDR2 as SNEGSKA (reference sequence). CDR3 protein: CSAPVQYHPYEQYF. CDR3 in DNA: TGCAGTGCTCCCGTCCAATATCATCCCTACGAGCAGTACTTC.